The 9 T cell receptor beta chains below all came from one sample that was sequenced in a study of blood T cell repertoires in COVID-19. Clones were read by immunoSEQ multiplex PCR, and TCRdb kept only the in-frame ones, dropping some. The sample gives 90,000 or so clones, 88% of which show up once; around 10% is in the top ten. The specimen was peripheral blood. These receptors were taken from a man aged 80 or over with acute or convalescent COVID-19.

The chain links TRBV6-6 to TRBJ1-5, with 9 bases lining up with TRBD1. CDR3 length: 15 residues. CDR1 and CDR2 from the germline V gene are MNHNY and SVGAGI (reference sequence). The J segment lost 5 bases and the V segment lost 2 bases, leaving 4 bases of the junction unmatched. Here the CDR3 DNA reads TGTGCCAGCAGTTACGGGGGACAGGGTGATCAGCCCCAGCATTTT. It is translated as CASSYGGQGDQPQHF.

This chain uses TRBV7-9 with TRBJ1-2; D may be TRBD1 (5 bases). Germline CDR1 and CDR2: SEHNR and FQNEAQ (reference sequence). The CDR3 has 16 amino acids. The V end was cut by 3 bases, the J end by 2 bases, with 16 bases between. CDR3 region: CASSLRGSDSNYGYTF. CDR3 sequence (DNA): TGTGCCAGCAGCTTGCGGGGGAGTGACAGCAACTATGGCTACACCTTC.

This chain connects TRBV3-1 (or the pseudogene TRBV3-2) to TRBJ1-3; no definite D call. Germline lookup yields CDR1 LGHDT and CDR2 YNNKEL (reference sequence). V was clipped by 2 bases and J by 12 bases, with 11 bases between them. CDR3 length equals 12 residues. The CDR3 DNA is TGTGCCAGCAGCCAACGAGGGATGATCATATATTTT. Translating it yields CASSQRGMIIYF.

The CDR3 DNA sequence: TGTGCCAGCAGTTTACAGGGGCGCGAAGAGACCCAGTACTTC. It is translated as CASSLQGREETQYF. The chain has TRBV11-3 and TRBJ2-5, with 7 bases that match TRBD1. The CDR3 has 14 residues. Germline CDR1 SGHNT, CDR2 YENEEA. V lost 6 bases, J lost 3 bases, and 7 bases stayed unmatched.

The chain is built from TRBV6-1 and TRBJ1-5, with D uncertain. CDR3 size: 15 residues. Between the trimmed V and J ends, which lost 0 bases and 7 bases, there was a span of 13 bases. Germline lookup yields CDR1 MNHNS and CDR2 SASEGT. This chain's CDR3 is CASSEAPGGYQPQHF. CDR3 sequence (DNA): TGTGCCAGCAGTGAAGCACCCGGAGGATACCAGCCCCAGCATTTT.

The rearrangement joins TRBV9 to TRBJ1-2; D is unclear. Looked up from germline, CDR1 is SGDLS and CDR2 is YYNGEE. The CDR3 length is 16 residues. V was shortened by 3 bases and J by 2 bases, with 17 bases between the two germline ends. The CDR3 coding sequence is TGTGCCAGCAGCGCTAACCCAGTCGACACCAACTATGGCTACACCTTC. This codes for CASSANPVDTNYGYTF.

CDR3 bases: TGTGCCAGCAGCCCCACCCGGAGGGGCGAAAATGCCTACAATGAGCAGTTCTTC. This translates into CASSPTRRGENAYNEQFF. The V call is TRBV11-2, the J call TRBJ2-1, with D possibly TRBD2 on 6 matching bases. Germline assignment: CDR1 SGHAT and CDR2 FQNNGV. Trimming left V 5 bases short and J 2 bases short, with 22 bases between. CDR3 size: 18 residues.

The chain recombines TRBV2 with TRBJ2-1; 10 positions match TRBD1. The CDR3 runs to 15 residues. V dropped 5 bases and J dropped 9; count of bases not matched to a gene: 10. The V gene's germline CDR1 is SNHLY and CDR2 FYNNEI. The CDR3 DNA sequence: TGTGCCAGCAGTCCCTCGGGACAGGGGAGTGGTGAGCAGTTCTTC. Its translation: CASSPSGQGSGEQFF.

The CDR3, as DNA: TGTGCCAGTAGGGTTAGTGGCCAAGCCGCGGGTGAGCAGTACTTC. This translates into CASRVSGQAAGEQYF. The rearrangement uses TRBV19 and TRBJ2-7; possibly TRBD2 for D (5 bases). Germline loops: CDR1 LNHDA, CDR2 SQIVND (reference sequence). This CDR3 has 15 amino acids. V was trimmed by 6 bases and J by 7 bases, leaving 22 bases between them.